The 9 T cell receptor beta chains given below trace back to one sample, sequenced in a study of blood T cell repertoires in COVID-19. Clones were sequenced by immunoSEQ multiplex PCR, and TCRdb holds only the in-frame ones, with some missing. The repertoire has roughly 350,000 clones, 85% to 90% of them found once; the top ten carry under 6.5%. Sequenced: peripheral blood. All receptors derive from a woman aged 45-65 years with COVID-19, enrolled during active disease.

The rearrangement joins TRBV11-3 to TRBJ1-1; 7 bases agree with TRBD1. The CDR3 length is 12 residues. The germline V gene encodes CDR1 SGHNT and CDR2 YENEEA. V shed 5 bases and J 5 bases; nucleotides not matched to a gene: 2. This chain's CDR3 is CASSRQGTEAFF. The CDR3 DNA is TGTGCCAGCAGCCGACAGGGTACTGAAGCTTTCTTT.

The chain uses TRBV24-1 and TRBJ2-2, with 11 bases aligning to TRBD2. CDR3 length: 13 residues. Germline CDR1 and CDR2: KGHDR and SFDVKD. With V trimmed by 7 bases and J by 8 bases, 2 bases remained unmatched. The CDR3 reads CATSRLAGGELFF. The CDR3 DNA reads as TGTGCCACCAGCCGACTAGCGGGAGGGGAGCTGTTTTTT.

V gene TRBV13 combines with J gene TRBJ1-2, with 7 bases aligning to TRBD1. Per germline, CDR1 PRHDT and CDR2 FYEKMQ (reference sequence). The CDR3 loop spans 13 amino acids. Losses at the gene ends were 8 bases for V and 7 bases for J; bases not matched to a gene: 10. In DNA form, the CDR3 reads TGTGCCAGCTCCCAGCTACAGGGGTCTGGCTACACCTTC. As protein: CASSQLQGSGYTF.

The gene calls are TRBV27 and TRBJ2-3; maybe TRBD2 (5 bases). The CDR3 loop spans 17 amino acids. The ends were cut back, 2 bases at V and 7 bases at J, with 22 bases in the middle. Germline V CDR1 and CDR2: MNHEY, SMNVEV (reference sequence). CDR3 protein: CASSLGVPADKRNTQYF. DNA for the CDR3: TGTGCCAGCAGTTTAGGAGTGCCAGCGGATAAGAGGAATACGCAGTATTTT.

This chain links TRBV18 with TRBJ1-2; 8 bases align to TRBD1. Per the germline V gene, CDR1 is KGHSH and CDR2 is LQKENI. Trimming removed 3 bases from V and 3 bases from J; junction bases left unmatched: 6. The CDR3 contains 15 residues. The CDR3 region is CASSPGQGGDYGYTF. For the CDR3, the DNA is TGTGCCAGCTCACCCGGACAGGGTGGGGACTATGGCTACACCTTC.

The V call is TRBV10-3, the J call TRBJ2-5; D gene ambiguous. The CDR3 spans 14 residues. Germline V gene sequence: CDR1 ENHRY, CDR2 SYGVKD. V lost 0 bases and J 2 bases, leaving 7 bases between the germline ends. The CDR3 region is CAISESYSQETQYF. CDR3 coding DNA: TGTGCCATCAGTGAGTCCTACAGTCAAGAGACCCAGTACTTC.

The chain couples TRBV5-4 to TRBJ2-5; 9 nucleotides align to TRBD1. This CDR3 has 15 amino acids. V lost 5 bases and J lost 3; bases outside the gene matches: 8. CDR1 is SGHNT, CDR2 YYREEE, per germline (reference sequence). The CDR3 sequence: CASRTTGQGEETQYF. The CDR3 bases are TGTGCCAGCAGGACGACGGGACAGGGTGAAGAGACCCAGTACTTC.

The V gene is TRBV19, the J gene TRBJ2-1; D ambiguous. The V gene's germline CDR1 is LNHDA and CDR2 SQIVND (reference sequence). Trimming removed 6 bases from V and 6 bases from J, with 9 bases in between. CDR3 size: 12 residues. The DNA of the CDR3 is TGTGCCAGTAGATCCAACGGCAATGAGCAGTTCTTC. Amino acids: CASRSNGNEQFF.

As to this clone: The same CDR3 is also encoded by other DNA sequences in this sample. CDR3 sequence: CASSPKGGTEAFF. The CDR3 DNA is TGTGCCAGCTCACCAAAAGGAGGAACTGAAGCTTTCTTT. V is TRBV18 and J is TRBJ1-1; D ambiguous. Germline CDR1 is KGHSH and CDR2 is LQKENI. The CDR3 sequence is 13 residues long. V was clipped by 2 bases and J by 5 bases, with 9 bases between them.